This TCR beta chain originates from a study of blood T cell repertoires in COVID-19 (dated by TCRdb to about 2020). About the investigation overall: The collaborator samples originated in the United States, Italy and Spain and spanned the acute and convalescent phases of COVID-19. The dataset comprised deeply sampled blood TCRbeta repertoires from subjects exposed to, actively infected with, or recovered from COVID-19. The repertoires were made available in a free public database intended to serve as a resource for research on the immune response to SARS-CoV-2. The samples were drawn from two sources: the first 160 participants of the ongoing ImmuneRACE study, and some 1,300 subjects contributed by 6 global collaborators. HLA class I and class II types, where available, came from metadata supplied by the sample provider rather than from assay-based typing. The sample metadata nearly always contained a de-identified subject ID, COVID-19 status, age in years and sex. The material from the prospective study consisted of cDNA or gDNA derived from T cells, B-cell-depleted T cells, or PBMCs.

The immunoSEQ Assay, a bias-controlled multiplex PCR, was used to amplify TCRbeta CDR3 regions from genomic DNA. The original pipeline was this. The number of nucleated cells in each sample was estimated by amplification of reference gene primers within the assay. To quantify the absolute abundance of each unique TCRbeta CDR3 rearrangement, sequence reads were collapsed and filtered. For each sample, productive Simpson clonality was calculated as the square root of Simpson's diversity index over productive rearrangements. The clones in this table, taken by TCRdb from immuneACCESS, are in-frame only. Not every clone is retained; where verified, under half of the shortfall comes from an unresolved V gene, and the cause of the rest is unknown. The DNA was the basis for D and trimming; V, J and clone size are from that table. In all, the sample holds approximately 160,000 clones, and 75% to 90% of those were seen once. The ten largest clones capture 2.5% to 3.5% of the sample.

On this clone: Its cognate antigen has yet to be identified. The sample holds no much larger clone one base away, and base qualities are not on file.

The trim is 6 bases for V and 9 bases for J, with a gap of 15 bases between the germline ends. The CDR3 spans 14 residues, from the cysteine through the phenylalanine. The kept DNA is CDR3 alone, 42 bases in frame from the first base. From the germline V gene, CDR1 is MNHEY and CDR2 is SVGAGI. The collaborating institutions used their own protocols to collect whole blood in K2EDTA tubes. For TCRbeta analysis, collaborator samples were shipped as frozen whole blood, as isolated PBMCs, or as DNA extracted from either sample type. What the work shows at the level of the full study, not this receptor alone: The amount of clinical and demographic metadata varied by source and participant and was provided uncurated.

The sequence is built from TRBV6-5 and TRBJ1-6; D gene: possibly TRBD1, on 6 matching bases. The TCR sequence derives from a woman aged 55-70 years with acute or convalescent COVID-19. The sample was peripheral blood. The nucleotide sequence reads TGTGCCAGCAGATCCGGGAGGGGGGGTTCACCCCTCCACTTT. This gives the protein CASRSGRGGSPLHF.